Below, 10 T cell receptor beta chains from the same sample are listed, as sequenced in a study of neurological immune-mediated disorders. Using its own MiXCR run on the 5' RACE reads, TCRdb lists one record per CDR3 protein. The sample has about 120,000 distinct CDR3 sequences, roughly 3.4% seen once; the top ten hold 1% to 1.5%. Source material: PBMCs. The receptors shown here come from a woman between 25 and 40 years old with multiple sclerosis.

The V and J genes are TRBV4-1 and TRBJ2-7; possible D gene TRBD1, 6 bases. The CDR3 sequence is 15 residues long. Trimming removed 0 bases at V and 2 bases at J, with 11 bases between. In germline, CDR1 is MGHRA, CDR2 YSYEKL. The CDR3 loop reads CASSQEDRDTYEQYF. In DNA, the CDR3 is TGCGCCAGCAGCCAAGAAGACCGGGACACCTACGAGCAGTACTTC.

This clonotype occurred many times. This chain uses TRBV27 with TRBJ2-3, with 9 bases identical to TRBD2. Germline CDR1 reads MNHEY; CDR2 reads SMNVEV (reference sequence). V dropped 4 bases and J dropped 2; count of bases not matched to a gene: 4. The CDR3 runs to 15 residues. The CDR3 here is CASSWASGITDTQYF. The CDR3 region has the DNA TGTGCCAGCAGTTGGGCTAGCGGGATCACAGATACGCAGTATTTT.

This clonotype appeared many times. This chain joins TRBV7-2 and TRBJ2-3, with D tentatively TRBD2 (6 bases). With 3 bases removed from V and 0 bases from J, the gap between germline ends came to 16 bases. The CDR3 length is 17 residues. Germline assignment: CDR1 SGHTA and CDR2 FQGNSA. The CDR3 nucleotides read TGTGCCAGCAGCTTTAGCGGACGCCCCACTAGCACAGATACGCAGTATTTT. It specifies CASSFSGRPTSTDTQYF.

In this sample, this clonotype turned up many times. The V call is TRBV10-2, the J call TRBJ1-6; D remains ambiguous. CDR1 is WSHSY and CDR2 is SAAADI in the germline V gene. The CDR3 covers 12 residues. Trimming shortened V by 4 bases and J by 8 bases, and 6 bases separated the two germline ends. In nucleotides, the CDR3 is TGCGCCAGCAGTGTCGGCGATTCACCCCTCCACTTT. Its translation: CASSVGDSPLHF.

In its sample, this clonotype was seen many times. The chain has TRBV12-3 or TRBV12-4 and TRBJ1-1, with D hard to call. V dropped 3 bases and J dropped 3 bases, with 5 bases sitting between them. The CDR3 spans 12 residues. The CDR3 nucleotides read TGTGCCAGCAGTTTGTCTTACACTGAAGCTTTCTTT. Its protein is CASSLSYTEAFF.

This clonotype was seen many times. The chain carries TRBV7-2 and TRBJ2-6, with D uncertain. Germline V CDR1 and CDR2: SGHTA, FQGNSA. V was shortened by 5 bases and J by 4 bases, with 9 bases between the two germline ends. The CDR3 contains 14 residues. DNA of the CDR3: TGTGCCAGCAGCGCCATACTAGGGGCCAACGTCCTGACTTTC. This gives the protein CASSAILGANVLTF.

This clonotype has at least ten counts. CDR3: CASATGTSVGEQFF. For the CDR3, the DNA is TGTGCCAGCGCAACCGGGACTAGCGTCGGTGAGCAGTTCTTC. The rearrangement uses TRBV2 and TRBJ2-1, with 10 nucleotides matching TRBD2. The junction had 10 bases not matched to a gene; V was cut back by 8 bases and J by 9 bases. CDR1 is SNHLY and CDR2 is FYNNEI in the germline V gene. The CDR3 contains 14 residues.

This clonotype was observed many times. The rearrangement joins TRBV5-1 to TRBJ2-5; a weak D match, TRBD2 (5 bases). CDR1 is SGHRS and CDR2 is YFSETQ in the germline V gene. The CDR3 loop spans 15 amino acids. V shed 4 bases and J shed 1 base, with 14 bases lying between them. CDR3 nucleotides: TGCGCCAGCAGCGAAGCGGTAGGGTCCCAAGAGACCCAGTACTTC. Encoded protein: CASSEAVGSQETQYF.

In this sample, this clonotype turned up many times. The CDR3 DNA sequence: TGTGCCAGCAGGGTCTTAAGCGGGGGAGATGACAATGAGCAGTTCTTC. This translates into CASRVLSGGDDNEQFF. The chain is built from TRBV12-3 or TRBV12-4 and TRBJ2-1, with TRBD2 matching over 8 bases. The CDR3 runs to 16 residues. The trim removed 6 bases at V and 5 bases at J, leaving 12 bases unmatched.

This clonotype was seen many times. The chain has TRBV7-9 and TRBJ2-1; 10 bases align to TRBD2. Germline values: CDR1 SEHNR, CDR2 FQNEAQ (reference sequence). CDR3 length: 14 amino acids. Losses at the gene ends were 10 bases for V and 4 bases for J; bases not matched to a gene: 7. The chain's CDR3 is CATSLTSGYNEQFF. In DNA form, the CDR3 reads TGTGCCACGTCCCTGACTAGCGGGTACAATGAGCAGTTCTTC.